The next 5 T cell receptor beta chains were all read from a single sample in a study of blood T cell repertoires in COVID-19. The assay was immunoSEQ multiplex PCR, and TCRdb's table has in-frame clones only and misses some. The profile shows roughly 290,000 clones, around four fifths of them singletons. Material: peripheral blood. Receptors were obtained from a woman between 50 and 59 years old with active or convalescent COVID-19.

V is TRBV5-1 and J is TRBJ2-2; maybe TRBD2 (6 bases). The germline gives CDR1 SGHRS, CDR2 YFSETQ. The V end was cut by 0 bases, the J end by 4 bases, with 10 bases between. The CDR3 totals 15 residues. The CDR3, as DNA: TGCGCCAGCAGCTTGGGACTAGGGACCACCGGGGAGCTGTTTTTT. Its protein product is CASSLGLGTTGELFF.

The chain links TRBV4-1 to TRBJ1-3, with D maybe TRBD1 (5 bases). The germline gives CDR1 MGHRA, CDR2 YSYEKL. Trimming cost V 4 bases and J 3 bases, with 13 bases left between them. The CDR3 covers 15 residues. This CDR3 reads CASSLGQGFGNTIYF. CDR3 nucleotide sequence: TGCGCCAGCAGCCTTGGGCAGGGTTTTGGAAACACCATATATTTT.

The chain employs TRBV2 and TRBJ2-1; D is possibly TRBD1 (6 bases). Trimming took 2 bases from V and 0 from J, leaving 8 bases between them. The CDR3 is made up of 15 amino acids. The germline gives CDR1 SNHLY, CDR2 FYNNEI. DNA for the CDR3: TGTGCCAGCAGTGAAAGGGGGTACTCCTACAATGAGCAGTTCTTC. Translation: CASSERGYSYNEQFF.

The rearrangement joins TRBV10-1 to TRBJ2-1, with D perhaps matching TRBD2 (5 bases). Germline loops: CDR1 WNHNN, CDR2 SYGVQD (reference sequence). V was pared by 2 bases and J by 0 bases, with 8 bases between. This CDR3 spans 15 amino acids. The CDR3 bases are TGCGCCAGCAGTGAGACGGGGAGCTCCTACAATGAGCAGTTCTTC. As protein: CASSETGSSYNEQFF.

The V gene is TRBV19, the J gene TRBJ1-5; D not resolved. CDR3 length equals 16 residues. Trimming left V 1 base short and J 3 bases short, with 13 bases between. Germline CDR1 LNHDA, CDR2 SQIVND (reference sequence). CDR3 DNA: TGTGCCAGTAGTATAGGAGCGGGTGGATACAATCAGCCCCAGCATTTT. Translation gives CASSIGAGGYNQPQHF.